Listed below are T cell receptor beta chains from one sample, sequenced in a study of cytomegalovirus exposure and HLA in healthy donors. Profiled with immunoSEQ multiplex PCR; TCRdb holds only in-frame clones, not every one. The profile shows 150,000 to 200,000 clones, approximately 9.5% of them singletons. Sequences were obtained from PBMCs. These receptors came from a woman aged 25 to 39 in good health and CMV-seropositive. CDR3s include the opening cysteine and the closing phenylalanine or tryptophan. The order of the fields is D gene, V gene, clone size, J gene, CDR3 DNA, CDR3 protein. D genes are given only for firm matches. A clone size is listed for some rows: how often the clone was seen (once, few, many), or a class if it is expanded.

D gene: .
V gene: TRBV11-2
clone size: .
J gene: TRBJ2-5
CDR3 DNA: TGTGCCAGCAGCCCCCCGGGGGACTTGAGAGAGACCCAGTACTTC
CDR3 protein: CASSPPGDLRETQYF

D gene: TRBD2
V gene: TRBV4-1
clone size: .
J gene: TRBJ2-7
CDR3 DNA: TGCGCCAGCAGCCTCGGACTAGCGGGGTTCTACGAGCAGTACTTC
CDR3 protein: CASSLGLAGFYEQYF

D gene: .
V gene: TRBV2
clone size: .
J gene: TRBJ2-7
CDR3 DNA: TGTGCCAGCAGGGATAACCGGGACTCCTACGAGCAGTACTTC
CDR3 protein: CASRDNRDSYEQYF

D gene: .
V gene: TRBV11-2
clone size: .
J gene: TRBJ2-6
CDR3 DNA: TGTGCCAGCAGCTTATCTCCCCGGAGCTCTGGGGCCAACGTCCTGACTTTC
CDR3 protein: CASSLSPRSSGANVLTF

D gene: .
V gene: TRBV6-5
clone size: .
J gene: TRBJ1-2
CDR3 DNA: TGTGCCAGCAGTCCGATGACGCGGTTTCGGTATGGCTACACCTTC
CDR3 protein: CASSPMTRFRYGYTF

D gene: .
V gene: TRBV7-9
clone size: .
J gene: TRBJ2-1
CDR3 DNA: TGTGCCAGCAGCTTAGCGCGAGCAGGTTCAAATGAGCAGTTCTTC
CDR3 protein: CASSLARAGSNEQFF

D gene: .
V gene: TRBV30
clone size: .
J gene: TRBJ2-2
CDR3 DNA: TGTGCCTACACGAACACCGGGGAGCTGTTTTTT
CDR3 protein: CAYTNTGELFF

D gene: .
V gene: TRBV9
clone size: .
J gene: TRBJ2-4
CDR3 DNA: TGTGCCAGCAGCCCCTATGCGGGAAACATTCAGTACTTC
CDR3 protein: CASSPYAGNIQYF

D gene: .
V gene: TRBV6-5
clone size: .
J gene: TRBJ1-1
CDR3 DNA: TGTGCCAGCAGTTACTCGACAGGTTTCAGGAACACTGAAGCTTTCTTT
CDR3 protein: CASSYSTGFRNTEAFF

D gene: .
V gene: TRBV2
clone size: .
J gene: TRBJ2-5
CDR3 DNA: TGTGCCAGCAGTGGGGGGACATCACAAGAGACCCAGTACTTC
CDR3 protein: CASSGGTSQETQYF

D gene: .
V gene: TRBV5-1
clone size: few
J gene: TRBJ2-3
CDR3 DNA: TGCGCCAGCAGCTTGACAGCAGATACGCAGTATTTT
CDR3 protein: CASSLTADTQYF

D gene: TRBD1
V gene: TRBV6-1
clone size: .
J gene: TRBJ1-2
CDR3 DNA: TGTGCCAGCAGTGAAATGGGGACAGGAACCTACTATGGCTACACCTTC
CDR3 protein: CASSEMGTGTYYGYTF

D gene: TRBD2
V gene: TRBV7-2
clone size: few
J gene: TRBJ2-3
CDR3 DNA: TGTGCTTTCCGGGGGGGCGCAGATACGCAGTATTTT
CDR3 protein: CAFRGGADTQYF

D gene: TRBD2
V gene: TRBV4-1
clone size: few
J gene: TRBJ2-7
CDR3 DNA: TGCGCCAGCAGCCAGGCCCTGGCGGGAGGTTCCTACGAGCAGTACTTC
CDR3 protein: CASSQALAGGSYEQYF

D gene: .
V gene: TRBV4-1
clone size: .
J gene: TRBJ2-5
CDR3 DNA: TGCGCCAGCAGCCAAGTCATAGGCGGCAGCCAAGAGACCCAGTACTTC
CDR3 protein: CASSQVIGGSQETQYF

D gene: TRBD1
V gene: TRBV18
clone size: few
J gene: TRBJ1-1
CDR3 DNA: TGTGCCAGCTCAGTCGGACAGGGGATGAACACTGAAGCTTTCTTT
CDR3 protein: CASSVGQGMNTEAFF

D gene: .
V gene: TRBV27
clone size: few
J gene: TRBJ1-5
CDR3 DNA: TGTGCCAGCCGCAGGGGACCCGGGACATTCGGTCAGCCCCAGCATTTT
CDR3 protein: CASRRGPGTFGQPQHF

D gene: TRBD2
V gene: TRBV5-8
clone size: few
J gene: TRBJ2-3
CDR3 DNA: TGTGCCAGCAGCGCCGGACTAGCGATTGGCGATACGCAGTATTTT
CDR3 protein: CASSAGLAIGDTQYF

D gene: .
V gene: TRBV25-1
clone size: .
J gene: TRBJ1-3
CDR3 DNA: TGTGCCAGCAGTGAATATGGCCGAGGGACTGGAAACACCATATATTTT
CDR3 protein: CASSEYGRGTGNTIYF

D gene: .
V gene: TRBV18
clone size: .
J gene: TRBJ2-7
CDR3 DNA: TGTGCCAGCTCAGTGCAGGGTCTCTCCTACGAGCAGTACTTC
CDR3 protein: CASSVQGLSYEQYF

D gene: TRBD1
V gene: TRBV6-5
clone size: .
J gene: TRBJ1-2
CDR3 DNA: TGTGCCAGCAGTTACTCGACAGGGGCCGGCTACACCTTC
CDR3 protein: CASSYSTGAGYTF

D gene: TRBD2
V gene: TRBV14
clone size: few
J gene: TRBJ2-3
CDR3 DNA: TGTGCCAGCAGCCAAGACTGGAGGTTAGCGGGTCTGTCGAATACGCAGTATTTT
CDR3 protein: CASSQDWRLAGLSNTQYF

D gene: .
V gene: TRBV11-2
clone size: few
J gene: TRBJ2-7
CDR3 DNA: TGTGCCAGCAGCTTTGACAGACCATACGAGCAGTACTTC
CDR3 protein: CASSFDRPYEQYF

D gene: .
V gene: TRBV9
clone size: .
J gene: TRBJ1-1
CDR3 DNA: TGTGCCAGCAGCGTAGCTCGGGGTACTGAAGCTTTCTTT
CDR3 protein: CASSVARGTEAFF

D gene: .
V gene: TRBV30
clone size: .
J gene: TRBJ2-3
CDR3 DNA: TGTGCCTGGAGTAAAGCGGGAGATACGCAGTATTTT
CDR3 protein: CAWSKAGDTQYF

D gene: .
V gene: TRBV5-1
clone size: few
J gene: TRBJ2-7
CDR3 DNA: TGCGCCAGCAGCAGTCCGGGACTTTCCTACGAGCAGTACTTC
CDR3 protein: CASSSPGLSYEQYF

D gene: TRBD2
V gene: TRBV25-1
clone size: .
J gene: TRBJ2-1
CDR3 DNA: TGTGCCAGCAGCTGGACTAGCGAGAATGAGCAGTTCTTC
CDR3 protein: CASSWTSENEQFF

D gene: TRBD2
V gene: TRBV6-5
clone size: few
J gene: TRBJ2-5
CDR3 DNA: TGTGCCAGCAGACGACTAGCGGGAGAGGAGACCCAGTACTTC
CDR3 protein: CASRRLAGEETQYF

D gene: TRBD2
V gene: TRBV4-2
clone size: .
J gene: TRBJ2-3
CDR3 DNA: TGTGCCAGCAGCCAAGATTTGAGAGCGGGAGTAGGGGCAGATACGCAGTATTTT
CDR3 protein: CASSQDLRAGVGADTQYF

D gene: TRBD1
V gene: TRBV5-8
clone size: few
J gene: TRBJ1-5
CDR3 DNA: TGTGCCAGCAGCTTAACCGGGACAGTCAACCAGCATTTT
CDR3 protein: CASSLTGTVNQHF

D gene: .
V gene: TRBV7-2
clone size: few
J gene: TRBJ1-4
CDR3 DNA: TGTGCCAGCAGCTTAAGTAAGGGGAGGAGGGAAAAACTGTTTTTT
CDR3 protein: CASSLSKGRREKLFF

D gene: TRBD2
V gene: TRBV7-3
clone size: many
J gene: TRBJ2-7
CDR3 DNA: TGTGCCAGCAGCCCCGGGAATAGCGGGTTCTACGAGCAGTACTTC
CDR3 protein: CASSPGNSGFYEQYF

D gene: TRBD1
V gene: TRBV2
clone size: .
J gene: TRBJ2-7
CDR3 DNA: TGTGCCAGCACCGAATGGGGACAGGGTCCCTACGAGCAGTACTTC
CDR3 protein: CASTEWGQGPYEQYF

D gene: TRBD2
V gene: TRBV4-2
clone size: .
J gene: TRBJ2-2
CDR3 DNA: TGTGCCAGCAGCCTCACTAGCGGGAGAACCGGGGAGCTGTTTTTT
CDR3 protein: CASSLTSGRTGELFF

D gene: TRBD2
V gene: TRBV10-1
clone size: few
J gene: TRBJ2-5
CDR3 DNA: TGCGCCAGCAGTTCCAGCGGGAGGCCAGAGACCCAGTACTTC
CDR3 protein: CASSSSGRPETQYF

D gene: .
V gene: TRBV19
clone size: few
J gene: TRBJ2-3
CDR3 DNA: TGTGCCAGTAGTGGCCGGGAGTCTTATACGCAGTATTTT
CDR3 protein: CASSGRESYTQYF

D gene: .
V gene: TRBV18
clone size: few
J gene: TRBJ1-3
CDR3 DNA: TGTGCCAGCTCACCAGGGCAGATCTCTGGAAACACCATATATTTT
CDR3 protein: CASSPGQISGNTIYF

D gene: TRBD2
V gene: TRBV5-1
clone size: few
J gene: TRBJ2-7
CDR3 DNA: TGCGCCAGCCCCCCGACTAGCGGGTACTACGAGCAGTACTTC
CDR3 protein: CASPPTSGYYEQYF

D gene: .
V gene: TRBV7-8
clone size: few
J gene: TRBJ2-5
CDR3 DNA: TGTGCCAGCAGCTTAGTAACGACAGAAGAGACCCAGTACTTC
CDR3 protein: CASSLVTTEETQYF

D gene: .
V gene: TRBV6-5
clone size: .
J gene: TRBJ1-4
CDR3 DNA: TGTGCCACCGCACTATCCTTCGGGAATGAAAAACTGTTTTTT
CDR3 protein: CATALSFGNEKLFF

D gene: .
V gene: TRBV7-9
clone size: few
J gene: TRBJ1-5
CDR3 DNA: TGTGCTACTGAGGCGGGAAGCAATCAGCCCCAGCATTTT
CDR3 protein: CATEAGSNQPQHF

D gene: .
V gene: TRBV4-1
clone size: .
J gene: TRBJ1-2
CDR3 DNA: TGCGCCAGCAGCCAAGATCGGGGGTTTAACTATGGCTACACCTTC
CDR3 protein: CASSQDRGFNYGYTF